The 17 T cell receptor beta chains below were found in one sample sequenced in a study of regulatory T cells in long-lasting Graves disease (dated by TCRdb to 2020 to 2022). Library prep was done by multiplex PCR. Instrument on record: Illumina HiSeq 4000. CDR3 regions were amplified by Arm-PCR with iRepertoire HTBI primers to construct TCR beta libraries. The public reads were reanalyzed by TCRdb: fastp trimming at Q25, MiXCR alignment, in-frame beta chains only. Rows are unified per CDR3 protein, each entry keeping the most common DNA and genes. The sample has under 250,000 distinct CDR3 sequences on record, approximately 18% of them singletons. The ten largest account for approximately 12% of the sample. This specimen's time point label, per the study, means: newly diagnosed GD, antithyroid drugs for less than 3 months. For both TCR sequencing and RNA sequencing, RNA was extracted from PBMCs in TRIzol.

A further study also used this sample, focusing on T cells in Graves' hyperthyroidism and ophthalmopathy.

The material sequenced was peripheral blood mononuclear cells (PBMCs), taken at new diagnosis, from a patient treated with antithyroid drugs. Receptors originate from a woman in her thirties with Graves disease. Donor details come from another sample of the same person, matched by shared clones.

Many counts were recorded for this clonotype. The V call is TRBV2, the J call TRBJ2-7, with D perhaps given as TRBD1 or TRBD2 (6 bases each). V lost 4 bases, J lost 3 bases, and 19 bases lay in between. In germline, CDR1 is SNHLY, CDR2 FYNNEI. The CDR3 contains 16 residues. DNA for the CDR3: TGTGCCAGCAGTGTCCCCACAACGGGGGCTTACTACGAGCAGTACTTC. It is translated as CASSVPTTGAYYEQYF.

The V call is TRBV2, the J call TRBJ1-1; D not resolved. CDR1 and CDR2 from the germline V gene are SNHLY and FYNNEI. The CDR3 runs 13 residues. V lost 3 bases and J 2 bases, leaving 7 bases between the germline ends. The CDR3 region is CASSDGHNTEAFF. CDR3 bases: TGTGCCAGCAGTGACGGGCATAACACTGAAGCTTTCTTT.

This clonotype showed up just a few times. V usage is TRBV19 and J usage is TRBJ2-7; maybe TRBD1 (6 bases). The ends were cut back, 1 base at V and 1 base at J, with 14 bases in the middle. The CDR3 has 16 amino acids. Germline loops: CDR1 LNHDA, CDR2 SQIVND (reference sequence). The CDR3 loop reads CASSIARPGASYEQYF. As DNA, the CDR3 is TGTGCCAGTAGTATAGCTCGGCCAGGGGCTTCCTACGAGCAGTACTTC.

This clonotype was counted between two and nine times. This chain joins TRBV19 and TRBJ2-1; 15 positions match TRBD2. Germline lookup yields CDR1 LNHDA and CDR2 SQIVND (reference sequence). V trimming: 7 bases; J trimming: 3 bases; junction bases outside the gene matches: 10. The CDR3 covers 18 residues. The CDR3, as DNA: TGTGCCAGTACCCCGGGACTAGCGGGGGGAGGACGCTACAATGAGCAGTTCTTC. Its protein product is CASTPGLAGGGRYNEQFF.

This clonotype was seen a handful of times. The rearrangement uses TRBV13 and TRBJ1-2; no clear D gene. Trimming cost V 2 bases and J 7 bases, with 14 bases left between them. Per the germline V gene, CDR1 is PRHDT and CDR2 is FYEKMQ (reference sequence). The CDR3 extends over 14 amino acids. CDR3: CASSLRDTSGGYTF. DNA for the CDR3: TGTGCCAGCAGCTTAAGAGACACCTCCGGTGGCTACACCTTC.

This clonotype has at least ten counts. The rearrangement joins TRBV20-1 to TRBJ1-5, with 7 bases that match TRBD1. The germline CDR1 and CDR2 sequences are DFQATT and SNEGSKA (reference sequence). CDR3 length: 15 residues. V was clipped by 6 bases and J by 2 bases; unmatched bases: 10. The CDR3 reads CSARLQGIRNQPQHF. The CDR3 bases are TGCAGTGCGCGCTTACAGGGGATTCGCAATCAGCCCCAGCATTTT.

This clonotype was seen repeatedly, ten times or more. The chain recombines TRBV7-9 with TRBJ2-7, with D maybe TRBD1 (5 bases). The V gene lost 0 bases and the J gene lost 2 bases, with 8 bases spanning the gap. This CDR3 comprises 14 residues. Germline V gene data show CDR1 as SEHNR and CDR2 as FQNEAQ (reference sequence). The CDR3 loop is CASSLALRAYEQYF. In DNA, the CDR3 is TGTGCCAGCAGCTTAGCTCTCAGGGCCTACGAGCAGTACTTC.

There are many counts of this clonotype. The rearrangement uses TRBV6-5 and TRBJ1-4; 9 bases fit TRBD1. Germline V gene sequence: CDR1 MNHEY, CDR2 SVGAGI. V lost 2 bases and J lost 0; bases outside the gene matches: 7. The CDR3 totals 18 residues. The CDR3 loop is CASSYPPGQGSTNEKLFF. The CDR3 DNA is TGTGCCAGCAGTTACCCACCGGGACAGGGATCAACTAATGAAAAACTGTTTTTT.

The chain is built from TRBV2 and TRBJ2-3, with 8 bases matching TRBD2. The V and J ends lost 6 bases and 1 base, in that order; junction bases with no gene match: 6. In germline, CDR1 is SNHLY, CDR2 FYNNEI. The CDR3 is 15 residues long. The CDR3 spells CASSRAGVGTDTQYF. As DNA, the CDR3 is TGTGCCAGCAGCCGAGCGGGAGTTGGCACAGATACGCAGTATTTT.

At least ten counts were recorded for this clonotype. The CDR3 reads CSAPPAGGRADTQYF. In DNA form, the CDR3 reads TGCAGTGCTCCCCCTGCGGGGGGCCGTGCAGATACGCAGTATTTT. The V and J genes are TRBV20-1 and TRBJ2-3; 8 bases map to TRBD2. This CDR3 contains 15 residues. V shed 5 bases, J shed 4 bases, and the junction held 11 bases outside the gene matches. Germline loops: CDR1 DFQATT, CDR2 SNEGSKA (reference sequence).

This clonotype was found many times. This chain connects TRBV19 to TRBJ1-6; D gene unclear. Trimming pared 6 bases from V and 10 bases from J, leaving 16 bases between. Germline V CDR1 and CDR2: LNHDA, SQIVND (reference sequence). This CDR3 has 14 amino acids. The CDR3 DNA is TGTGCCAGTAGAAATGAGAGGGAGATATCACCCCTCCACTTT. Translated: CASRNEREISPLHF.

J is TRBJ2-7 and V is TRBV28; D possibly corresponds to TRBD1 (5 bases). Deletions cut 8 bases from V and 1 base from J, with 18 bases between. The CDR3 loop spans 15 amino acids. In germline, CDR1 is MDHEN, CDR2 SYDVKM. CDR3 residues: CASRSPGAESYEQYF. CDR3 nucleotide sequence: TGTGCCAGCCGCTCCCCTGGGGCGGAGTCCTACGAGCAGTACTTC.

The chain recombines TRBV12-3 or TRBV12-4 with TRBJ2-7; 10 nucleotides line up with TRBD1. V was pared by 5 bases and J by 4 bases, with 5 bases of the junction left unmatched. CDR3 size: 14 residues. CDR3 DNA: TGTGCCAGCAGTCCGGGACAGGGGAAGTACGAGCAGTACTTC. This codes for CASSPGQGKYEQYF.

The chain links TRBV11-2 to TRBJ2-7, with 11 positions matching TRBD1. V was pared by 3 bases and J by 4 bases, with 5 bases of the junction left unmatched. Germline V gene sequence: CDR1 SGHAT, CDR2 FQNNGV. The CDR3 is 15 amino acids. CDR3 DNA: TGTGCCAGCAGCTTCGGACAGGGGGCAGGGTACGAGCAGTACTTC. Its protein is CASSFGQGAGYEQYF.

About this clonotype itself: The likely explanation is a read error, given a far larger clone one base away. V gene TRBV20-1 combines with J gene TRBJ2-1; tentative D call: TRBD2 (5 bases). The CDR3 spans 14 residues. Germline values: CDR1 DFQATT, CDR2 SNEGSKA (reference sequence). The V gene lost 6 bases and the J gene lost 10 bases, with 22 bases spanning the gap. The CDR3 is CSAEQEVVSYEQFF. In nucleotides, the CDR3 is TGCAGTGCAGAGCAGGAGGTAGTATCCTACGAGCAGTTCTTC.

The rearrangement uses TRBV30 and TRBJ1-2; no clear D. Trimming left V 2 bases short and J 8 bases short, with 18 bases between. The CDR3 sequence is 14 residues long. Germline V CDR1 and CDR2: GTSNPN, SVGIG (reference sequence). CDR3 in amino acids: CAWSTLLGGGGYTF. CDR3 DNA: TGTGCCTGGAGTACCCTCTTGGGCGGTGGAGGCTACACCTTC. The full variable domain, rest sourced from reference TRBV30 and TRBJ1-2, is SQTIHQWPATLVQPVGSPLSLECTVEGTSNPNLYWYRQAAGRGLQLLFYSVGIGQISSEVPQNLSASRPQDRQFILSSKKLLLSDSGFYLCAWSTLLGGGGYTFGSGTRLTVV.

This clonotype has a handful of counts. With a much larger clone just one base away, this may be a read error. The chain carries TRBV6-2 or TRBV6-3 and TRBJ2-7, with TRBD1 as a possible D gene (6 bases). The germline CDR1 and CDR2 sequences are MNHEY and SVGEGT. CDR3 size: 14 residues. The CDR3 nucleotides read TGTGCCTGCAGGCCAACAGGGACGTCCTACGAGCAGTACTTC. This sequence encodes CACRPTGTSYEQYF.